This T cell receptor beta chain was found in a study of graft-versus-host responses after intestinal transplantation. Study-level information: Multivisceral, liver-intestinal, or isolated intestinal transplants were performed in recipients. Anti-thymocyte globulin induction preceded three to four years of tacrolimus and steroid maintenance in all recipients.

This clone has a single count. The antigen is undetermined. The CDR3 is made up of 13 amino acids. V was cut by 4 bases and J by 6 bases, with 15 bases left in between. The germline V gene has CDR1 SQVTM and CDR2 ANQGSEA. Produced via immunoSEQ multiplex PCR; TCRdb's table is partial and in-frame only. The table includes about 90,000 clones, around 90% detected once. The chain is built from TRBV29-1 and TRBJ1-2; no clear D. The sample was unstimulated CD4+ T cells sorted from spleen or lymph node cells, taken before transplant. The source of this sequence is a human donor who was the organ donor for an intestinal transplant. CDR3 DNA sequence: TGCAGCGTTGTCCTCTTGCAGGCGAATGGCTACACCTTC. Translated, it gives CSVVLLQANGYTF.